This note documents a single TCR beta chain sequence. The antigen it recognizes is unknown. No clone much larger than this one lies a single base away; base qualities are absent. The CDR3, cysteine through phenylalanine, is 14 amino acids long. Of the read, only the CDR3 DNA is kept; its 42 bases are in frame from base 1. Based on the germline V gene, the CDR1 and CDR2 sequences are SGHAT and FQNNGV. V is clipped by 8 bases and J by 10 bases, and the sequence between their germline boundaries is 21 bases long. The data belong to a study of tumor-infiltrating lymphocytes in primary liver carcinoma (dated by TCRdb to 2016 to 2017). In the study overall: Four to six patients with histopathologically diagnosed primary liver carcinoma underwent surgical resection in China between November 2015 and early 2016. The five patients, three men and two women aged 30 to 69 years, had hepatocellular carcinoma (four) or combined HCC and intrahepatic cholangiocarcinoma (one). Tumors of the five patients were stage T1-T3 N0M0 with maximum diameters of about 4.2 to 10 cm. Samples yielded roughly 3.5 to 8 million productive TCRbeta reads; read depth did not differ significantly between tissue types. TCRbeta repertoire sequencing, expression microarrays and whole-exome sequencing were combined in the study across five regions of each liver tumor, with adjacent normal tissue and blood also included. A total of roughly 35 specimens from 5 patients went through TCRbeta repertoire sequencing, namely 25 tumor regions, 5 adjacent noncancerous liver tissues and 5 peripheral blood samples. High reproducibility was observed for the technical replicate repertoires, with mean shared-clone rates approximately 0.9 and correlation coefficients above 0.95.

Starting from about 500 ng total RNA, TCRbeta-specific cDNA was produced by reverse transcription with a constant-region primer and ProtoScript II reverse transcriptase. TCRbeta libraries were built with three nested multiplex PCR rounds, a slightly modified ARM-PCR procedure. Each of the first two PCR rounds ran for approximately 9 cycles and used multiplex TRBV1-TRBV30 forward primers together with a Cbeta reverse primer. Sample barcodes and Illumina adapters were attached in a final 25-cycle PCR using Deep VentR polymerase. Amplicons of 200-500 bp were gel-purified with a QIAquick gel extraction kit before sequencing. An Illumina HiSeq 2500 was used to sequence the TCRbeta amplicons, generating 250-bp paired-end reads. The study's own analysis went as follows. Reads were quality-trimmed with Trimmomatic v0.33, and paired reads were merged with FLASH v1.2.11 to recover full CDR3 sequences. MiGEC v1.2.1b assigned V, D and J germline segments to the rearranged TCRbeta sequences. Clonotype statistics and Shannon-Wiener diversity indices were computed with VDJtools v1.0.0. Except for diversity analysis, only each sample's 250 most abundant clonotypes were used in subsequent analyses to reduce sampling bias. TCRdb itself trimmed the public reads at Q25 with fastp, ran MiXCR and retained productive beta chains. Entries that share a CDR3 protein sequence are merged under the most common genes and DNA. Here the V and J calls rest on TCRdb's processing, not on the authors' analysis. Present in this sample are around 330,000 distinct CDR3 sequences, roughly 60% of which were seen just once. Of the sample, over 15% falls within the top ten clones.

Blood RNA was extracted from unsorted whole blood with TRIzol reagent; germline DNA came from the DNeasy Blood & Tissue kit. Patients had chronic HBV infection and were treatment-naive at sampling. About 4 milliliters of peripheral blood were collected into K2EDTA tubes before surgery. Study-wide conclusions, independent of this receptor: Only the TCR beta chain was sequenced, so true repertoire diversity is likely underestimated because unpaired alpha chains were not captured. A significantly larger repertoire fraction was made up by the top 250 clones in tumors than in blood (p = 0.039). Repertoire overlap was higher between tumor regions (mean roughly 36%) than tumor-adjacent (approximately 17%) or tumor-blood (about 14%) pairs, consistent with antigen-driven expansion. Since the samples were bulk and unsorted, there was no way to compare CD4+ and CD8+ T cell repertoires. The study included only four or five patients, and the authors note findings should be validated in a larger study.

The chain joins TRBV11-2 to TRBJ2-1; a tentative D match to TRBD2 spans 5 bases. Sequenced input: peripheral blood. This clonotype was sampled from a woman aged 25 to 39 with primary liver carcinoma and hepatitis B virus infection. The CDR3: CASAVGPSTKEQFF. At the DNA level, the sequence is TGTGCCAGCGCAGTGGGCCCTAGCACCAAGGAGCAGTTCTTC.